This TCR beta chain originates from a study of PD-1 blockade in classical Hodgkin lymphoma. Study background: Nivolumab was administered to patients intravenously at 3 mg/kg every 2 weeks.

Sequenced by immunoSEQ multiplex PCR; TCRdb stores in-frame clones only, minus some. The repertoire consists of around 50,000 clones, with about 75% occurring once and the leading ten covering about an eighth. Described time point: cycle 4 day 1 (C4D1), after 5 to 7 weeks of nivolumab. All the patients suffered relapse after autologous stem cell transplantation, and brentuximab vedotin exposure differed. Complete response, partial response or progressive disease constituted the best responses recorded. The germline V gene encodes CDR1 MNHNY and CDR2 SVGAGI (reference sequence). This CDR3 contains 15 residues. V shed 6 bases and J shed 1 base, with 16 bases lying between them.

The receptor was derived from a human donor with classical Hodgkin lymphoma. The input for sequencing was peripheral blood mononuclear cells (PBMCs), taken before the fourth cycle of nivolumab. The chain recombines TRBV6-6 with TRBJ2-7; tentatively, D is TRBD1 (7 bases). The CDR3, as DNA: TGTGCCAGCAGGCGGGACAGAACTAGGTCCTACGAGCAGTACTTC. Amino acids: CASRRDRTRSYEQYF.